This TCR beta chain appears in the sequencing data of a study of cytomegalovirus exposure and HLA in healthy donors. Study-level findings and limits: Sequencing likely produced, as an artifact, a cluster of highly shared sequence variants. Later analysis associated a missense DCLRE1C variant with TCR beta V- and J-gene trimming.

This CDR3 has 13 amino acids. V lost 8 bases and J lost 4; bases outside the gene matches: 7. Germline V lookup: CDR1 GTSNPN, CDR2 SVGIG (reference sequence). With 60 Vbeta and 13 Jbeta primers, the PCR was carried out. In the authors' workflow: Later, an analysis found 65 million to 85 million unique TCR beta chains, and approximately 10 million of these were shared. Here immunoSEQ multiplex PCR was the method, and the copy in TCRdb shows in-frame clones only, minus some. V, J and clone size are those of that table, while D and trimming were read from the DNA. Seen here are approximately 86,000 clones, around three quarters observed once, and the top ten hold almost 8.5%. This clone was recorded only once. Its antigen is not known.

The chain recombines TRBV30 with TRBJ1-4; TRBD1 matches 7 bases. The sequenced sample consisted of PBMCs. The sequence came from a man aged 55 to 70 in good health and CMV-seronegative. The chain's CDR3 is CARRDRFNEKLFF. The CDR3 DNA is TGTGCCCGGCGGGACAGATTTAATGAAAAACTGTTTTTT.